This T cell receptor (beta chain) was sequenced for a study of cytotoxic CD8 clonotypes in ibrutinib-treated CLL. Study information: The patient breakdown showed about ten relapsed/refractory and approximately 15 treatment-naive cases, with some 18 IGHV unmutated. Response sampling took place at median approximately 11 months of treatment, range 6 to 36. Partial responses totalled approximately 25 and complete responses 2; after median about 67 months, roughly 14 remained remitted and about twelve progressed. The study, taken as a whole, reports: Treatment saw public clonotypes, which were uncommon, either contract or stay stable.

This clone was found once. The target antigen is unknown. Using immunoSEQ multiplex PCR, the repertoire was profiled, and TCRdb retains in-frame clones only, with some absent. The sample has roughly 200,000 clones; roughly 73% are singletons. Looked up from germline, CDR1 is ENHRY and CDR2 is SYGVKD. Trimming shortened V by 4 bases and J by 0 bases, and 9 bases separated the two germline ends. The CDR3 has 14 residues. The J gene is TRBJ1-1, the V gene TRBV10-3; D not resolved. The receptor's source is a human donor with chronic lymphocytic leukemia. This specimen consisted of PBMCs, obtained after 12 months of ibrutinib treatment. The CDR3 nucleotides are TGTGCCATCAGTGGTAGGGAGATGAACACTGAAGCTTTCTTT. Translated: CAISGREMNTEAFF.